This TCR beta chain was captured in a study of T cell responses to AZD1222 COVID-19 vaccine. Across the study: Investigators merged groups given second doses at roughly 4 or roughly 12 weeks. Study-level points and caveats: Baseline seropositivity characterized only a handful of AZD1222 recipients. The donors showed a predominance of white British ancestry and of females, with possible underestimation of clonal diversity. Close to half of spike-specific TCRs reportedly recognize unmutated variant regions.

TCRdb's copy holds only in-frame clones and misses some; the assay was immunoSEQ multiplex PCR. The table has over 100,000 clones, just over 85% seen once. Concerning this clone: What it binds is unknown.

This CDR3 spans 14 amino acids. J was trimmed by 1 base and V by 8 bases; bases with no gene match: 7. Germline CDR1 and CDR2: WSHSY and SAAADI. Sequenced material: peripheral blood, taken on day 0 of AZD1222 vaccination. V gene TRBV10-2 combines with J gene TRBJ1-1; TRBD1 agrees at 7 bases. This sequence was found in an adult in good health. The CDR3 DNA sequence: TGCGCCAGCCGGAACAGGGGCGAGAACACTGAAGCTTTCTTT. It codes for CASRNRGENTEAFF.